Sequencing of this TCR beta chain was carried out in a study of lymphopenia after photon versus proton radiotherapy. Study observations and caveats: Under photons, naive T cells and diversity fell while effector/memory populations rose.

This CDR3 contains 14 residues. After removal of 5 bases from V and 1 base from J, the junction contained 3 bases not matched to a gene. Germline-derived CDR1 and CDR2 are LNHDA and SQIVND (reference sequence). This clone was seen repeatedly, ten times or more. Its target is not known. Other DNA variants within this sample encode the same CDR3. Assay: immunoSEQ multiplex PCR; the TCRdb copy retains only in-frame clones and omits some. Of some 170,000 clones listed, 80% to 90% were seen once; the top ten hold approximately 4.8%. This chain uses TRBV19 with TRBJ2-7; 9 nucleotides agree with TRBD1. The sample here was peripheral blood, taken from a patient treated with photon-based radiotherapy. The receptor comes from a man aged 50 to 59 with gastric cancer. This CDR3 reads CASSPGTGSYEQYF. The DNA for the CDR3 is TGTGCCAGTAGTCCCGGGACAGGGTCCTACGAGCAGTACTTC.